These T cell receptor beta chains were read from a single sample in a study of CD8+CD57+ T cells in acquired aplastic anemia. From the reads, TCRdb called clonotypes with MiXCR, one entry per CDR3 protein. The sample lists some 70,000 distinct CDR3 sequences, roughly half occurring once. Sequencing input: sorted CD4+, CD8+, or CD8+CD57+ T cells (not recorded which) from PBMCs. The receptors derive from a human donor in good health, serving as a control. The CDR3 runs from the conserved cysteine through the conserved F or W. D genes are given only for firm matches. Rows may omit the clone size; those that give it use once, few, many or a size class.

size | J | V | D | CDR3 | DNA
NA | TRBJ2-7 | TRBV29-1 | TRBD1 | CSARDRENEQYF | TGCAGCGCCCGGGACAGGGAGAACGAGCAGTACTTC
NA | TRBJ1-2 | TRBV12-3/TRBV12-4 | TRBD1 | CASSLGQSGHGYTF | TGTGCCAGCAGCCTGGGACAGTCGGGCCATGGCTACACCTTC
NA | TRBJ2-7 | TRBV20-1 | NA | CSAKAGAYEQYF | TGCAGTGCTAAGGCAGGGGCCTACGAGCAGTACTTC
NA | TRBJ2-3 | TRBV11-1 | NA | CASSVGDFTDTQYF | TGTGCCAGCAGCGTCGGGGATTTCACAGATACGCAGTATTTT
medium-sized | TRBJ2-1 | TRBV25-1 | TRBD1 | CASSDRQGTNEQFF | TGTGCCAGCAGTGATCGACAGGGGACTAATGAGCAGTTCTTC
NA | TRBJ2-7 | TRBV2 | TRBD2 | CASSDSGSGGEQYF | TGTGCCAGCAGTGATTCCGGGTCGGGGGGCGAGCAGTACTTC
NA | TRBJ1-1 | TRBV7-6 | TRBD1 | CASSEDRGSTEAFF | TGTGCCAGCAGCGAGGACAGGGGCAGCACTGAAGCTTTCTTT
NA | TRBJ1-1 | TRBV7-8 | NA | CASSLDESMNTEAFF | TGTGCCAGCAGCTTAGACGAGAGCATGAACACTGAAGCTTTCTTT
many | TRBJ1-6 | TRBV27 | TRBD1 | CASSLGQGPYSPLHF | TGTGCCAGCAGTTTGGGACAGGGCCCCTATTCACCCCTCCACTTT
NA | TRBJ2-1 | TRBV15 | NA | CATSTSASYNEQFF | TGTGCCACCAGCACTAGCGCCTCCTACAATGAGCAGTTCTTC
NA | TRBJ1-6 | TRBV13 | NA | CASSSFRDSPLHF | TGTGCCAGCAGCAGCTTCAGGGATTCACCCCTCCACTTT
NA | TRBJ2-3 | TRBV6-1 | NA | CASTATYSTDTQYF | TGTGCCAGCACGGCTACCTATAGCACAGATACGCAGTATTTT
NA | TRBJ1-6 | TRBV25-1 | NA | CASSDWDTGSLHF | TGTGCCAGCAGTGACTGGGACACGGGGTCCCTCCACTTT
many | TRBJ2-1 | TRBV11-2 | TRBD1 | CASSLVSRGLYNEQFF | TGTGCCAGCAGCTTAGTATCCAGGGGGCTCTACAATGAGCAGTTCTTC
NA | TRBJ2-3 | TRBV15 | TRBD1 | CATSSLTGVTDTQYF | TGTGCCACCAGCAGCTTGACAGGGGTGACAGATACGCAGTATTTT
NA | TRBJ1-1 | TRBV19 | NA | CASSTTGSGYTEAFF | TGTGCCAGTAGTACCACAGGGTCAGGTTACACTGAAGCTTTCTTC
many | TRBJ1-1 | TRBV7-9 | NA | CAAGREAFF | TGTGCGGCGGGGCGAGAAGCTTTCTTT
NA | TRBJ2-7 | TRBV20-1 | NA | CSALVRGASGYEQYF | TGCAGTGCCCTCGTACGGGGGGCGAGTGGTTACGAGCAGTACTTC
few | TRBJ2-7 | TRBV11-1 | NA | CASSLSSSGNTHEQYF | TGCGCCAGCAGCCTTAGCTCCTCAGGGAATACCCACGAGCAGTACTTC
NA | TRBJ1-2 | TRBV10-3 | NA | CAISEGKGQNYGYTF | TGTGCCATCAGTGAGGGGAAAGGACAGAACTATGGCTACACCTTC
few | TRBJ2-7 | TRBV15 | TRBD1 | CATSRATGGRPYEQYF | TGTGCCACCAGCAGGGCCACAGGGGGTAGGCCCTACGAGCAGTACTTC
NA | TRBJ2-3 | TRBV11-2 | TRBD2 | CASSLESGGASGDTQYF | TGTGCCAGCAGCTTAGAAAGCGGGGGGGCCTCGGGAGATACGCAGTATTTT
NA | TRBJ1-4 | TRBV25-1 | NA | CASSSGGQEKLFF | TGTGCCAGCAGCTCCGGGGGGCAGGAAAAACTGTTTTTT
NA | TRBJ2-7 | TRBV2 | TRBD1 | CASRDVTGGYEQYF | TGTGCCAGCAGGGACGTTACAGGGGGCTACGAGCAGTACTTC
few | TRBJ2-7 | TRBV2 | TRBD2 | CASMLAGGYEQYF | TGTGCCAGCATGCTAGCGGGAGGATACGAGCAGTACTTC
NA | TRBJ2-7 | TRBV10-3 | NA | CAISDTTYEQYF | TGTGCCATCAGTGACACAACTTACGAGCAGTACTTC
NA | TRBJ1-2 | TRBV19 | NA | CASLPLICYTF | TGTGCCAGCCTGCCCCTCATCTGCTACACCTTC
many | TRBJ1-1 | TRBV18 | NA | CASSPPENTEAFF | TGTGCCAGCTCACCCCCGGAGAACACTGAAGCTTTCTTT